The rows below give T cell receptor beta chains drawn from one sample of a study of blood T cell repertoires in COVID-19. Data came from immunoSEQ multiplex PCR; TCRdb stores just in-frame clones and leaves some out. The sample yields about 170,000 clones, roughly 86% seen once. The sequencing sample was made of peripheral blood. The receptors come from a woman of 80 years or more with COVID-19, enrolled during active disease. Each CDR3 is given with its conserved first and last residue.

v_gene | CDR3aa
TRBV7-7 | CASSSPGHRWVKGAFF
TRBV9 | CASSVGTGTIYEQYF
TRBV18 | CASSGSLWGYTF
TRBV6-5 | CASSYSGQGQQYF
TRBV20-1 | CSASLAGALGNEQFF
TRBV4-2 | CASSQDGAGVGYTF
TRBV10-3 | CATRARDGGTDTQYF
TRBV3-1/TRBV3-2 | CASSQDQGVGTGELFF
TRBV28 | CASRGGQYAGELFF
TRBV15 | CATSLGGGYGYTF
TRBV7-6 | CASSLGTGGNTEAFF
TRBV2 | CASIPTDRSSTEAFF
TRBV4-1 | CASSHPQGTYEQYF
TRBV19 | CASSIDPQGASVGYTF
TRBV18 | CASSRDRMNNEQFF
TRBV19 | CASSVRVSAGQETQYF
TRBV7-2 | CASSLERVNTEAFF
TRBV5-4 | CASSPRTGGDYGYTF
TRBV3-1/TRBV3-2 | CASSHPVTGELFF
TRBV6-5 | CASSYSRFSGTVEQFF
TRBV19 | CASSITGQGNQPQHF
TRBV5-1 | CASAIDRVNEKLFF
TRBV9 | CASSVAFNSPLHF
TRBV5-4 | CASSLDSVSTDTQYF
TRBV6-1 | CASSEGLADSYEQYF
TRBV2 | CASSGTGGETQYF
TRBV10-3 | CAISESSQGPYGYTF
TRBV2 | CASSALGLAGNEQYF
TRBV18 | CASSPSGQGGSPLHF
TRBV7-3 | CASSLTPYQPQHF
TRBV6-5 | CASSPTAHSNQPQHF
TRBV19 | CASSGLAENNEQFF
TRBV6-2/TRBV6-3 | CASSLPGGTGQYEQYF
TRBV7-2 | CASSLADRSDYGYTF
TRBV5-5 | CASSLTLGGFGTEAFF
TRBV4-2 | CASSQDHRAANTEAFF
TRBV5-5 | CASRNRDREKLFF
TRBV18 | CASSPSQIAGGSGANVLTF
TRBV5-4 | CASSSGQATNEKLFF
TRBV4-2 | CASSQDEGRGDYGYTF
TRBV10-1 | CASTDSTEPQPQHF
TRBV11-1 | CASSNRLADYEQYF
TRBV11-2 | CASSVRPTEAFF
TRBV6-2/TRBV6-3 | CASSYNNRGETQYF
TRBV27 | CASSLFPPYGYTF
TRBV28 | CASSFGQGTRNEQFF
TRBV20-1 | CSARQNEKLFF
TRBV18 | CASSPGTVPTNEKLFF
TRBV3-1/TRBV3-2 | CASSQKRGQVNNEQFF
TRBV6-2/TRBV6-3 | CASSYYPSAANTGELFF
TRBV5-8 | CASSVGQNYGYTF
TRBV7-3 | CASSLGTGGRVEAFF
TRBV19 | CASSIQGAAFF
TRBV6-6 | CASSYGPDRGYGYTF